Described below is a single T cell receptor beta chain sequence and its context. Its antigen is unknown. The CDR3 runs to 17 residues. Germline V lookup: CDR1 MGHRA, CDR2 YSYEKL. Trimming removed 8 bases from V and 0 bases from J, with 17 bases in between. The data stem from a study of beta chain features in type 1 diabetes. Study findings and constraints: People with Type 1 diabetes carried modestly yet significantly shorter TCRB CDR3s in all four CD4+ subsets. In these data, an HLA type influence on TCRB rearrangement remained unresolved. Patients and controls would share equally any PCR tilt toward shorter templates.

Since all of the isolated RNA was reverse transcribed, expressed TCRB transcripts were what got sequenced. Assay used: immunoSEQ multiplex PCR; TCRdb lists only in-frame clones, some missing. This sample carries 230,000 or so clones, more than 15% of them seen once, and the ten largest clones take 0.08% to 0.095%. Sorting that relied on CD45RO/CCR7/CD25/CD127/CD95/CD27 yielded CD4+ naive, central memory, regulatory and stem cell-like memory cells. The rearrangement uses TRBV4-1 and TRBJ2-6, with D possibly matching TRBD2 (5 bases). The source is a man between 25 and 39 years old with type 1 diabetes. Sequencing input: naive CD4+ T cells from blood. The CDR3 nucleotides read TGCGCCAGCTCCCTAGAGGGCTGGGGCTCTGGGGCCAACGTCCTGACTTTC. Protein: CASSLEGWGSGANVLTF.